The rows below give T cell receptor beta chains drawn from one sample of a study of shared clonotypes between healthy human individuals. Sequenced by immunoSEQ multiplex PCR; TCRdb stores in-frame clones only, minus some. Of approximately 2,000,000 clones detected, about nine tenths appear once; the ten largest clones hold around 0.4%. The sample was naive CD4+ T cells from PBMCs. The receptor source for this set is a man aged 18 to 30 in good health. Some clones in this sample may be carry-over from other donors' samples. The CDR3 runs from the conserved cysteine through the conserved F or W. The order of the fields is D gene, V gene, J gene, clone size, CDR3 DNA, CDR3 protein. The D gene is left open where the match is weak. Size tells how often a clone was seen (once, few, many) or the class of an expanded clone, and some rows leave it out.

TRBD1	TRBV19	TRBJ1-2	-	TGTGCCAGTAGTATGAGACAGGGGGCGCCGGGCTATGGCTACACCTTC	CASSMRQGAPGYGYTF
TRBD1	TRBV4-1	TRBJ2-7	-	TGCGCCAGCAGCCAAGTCAGGACAGGGGGTTACGAGCAGTACTTC	CASSQVRTGGYEQYF
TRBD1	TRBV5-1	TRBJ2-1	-	TGCGCCAGCAGTGCGGGACAGGGGCCCTACAATGAGCAGTTCTTC	CASSAGQGPYNEQFF
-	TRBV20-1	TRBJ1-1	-	TGCAGTGCTCGGGTGAACACTGAAGCTTTCTTT	CSARVNTEAFF
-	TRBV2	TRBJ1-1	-	TGTGCCAGCAGGAAATTTGGGGGGCGAAGAGTCGAAGAAGCTTTCTTT	CASRKFGGRRVEEAFF
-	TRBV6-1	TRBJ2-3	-	TGTGCCAGCAGTCCCCGTGCCCAACCAGATACGCAGTATTTT	CASSPRAQPDTQYF
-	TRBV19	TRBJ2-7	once	TGTGCCAGTAGTATTTCTCCAGGGACCTACGAGCAGTACTTC	CASSISPGTYEQYF
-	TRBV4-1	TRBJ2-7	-	TGCGCCAGCAGCCATAACGTTCGACAGCCCACCTACGAGCAGTACTTC	CASSHNVRQPTYEQYF
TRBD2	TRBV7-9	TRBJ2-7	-	TGTGCCAGCAGCTTAGGTAGCGGGAGTGACTACGAGCAGTACTTC	CASSLGSGSDYEQYF
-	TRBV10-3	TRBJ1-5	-	TGTGCCATCAGTGTAGGCAGCAACAATCAGCCCCAGCATTTT	CAISVGSNNQPQHF
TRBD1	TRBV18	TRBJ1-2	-	TGTGCCAGCTCACAAAGGACAGGGGGCCAGGATGGCTACACCTTC	CASSQRTGGQDGYTF
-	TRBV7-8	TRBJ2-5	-	TGTGCCAGCAGCCGCATGCGGAGAAGAGAAGAGACCCAGTACTTC	CASSRMRRREETQYF
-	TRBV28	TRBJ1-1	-	TGTGCCAGCAGTTTTGTTCAGGTGAACACTGAAGCTTTCTTT	CASSFVQVNTEAFF
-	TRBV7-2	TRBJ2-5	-	TGTGCCAGCAGCTTACTGGGCGGGCCCGCTCCGGAGACCCAGTACTTC	CASSLLGGPAPETQYF
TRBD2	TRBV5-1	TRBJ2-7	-	TGCGCCAGCAGCGCGCCCGGACTAGCGTCCTCCTACGAGCAGTACTTC	CASSAPGLASSYEQYF
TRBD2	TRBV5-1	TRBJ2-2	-	TGCGCCAGCAGCGTCCAAGCGGGAGGGGTGAACACCGGGGAGCTGTTTTTT	CASSVQAGGVNTGELFF
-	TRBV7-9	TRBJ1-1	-	TGTGCCAGCAGCCGAGGGGGGTTGGGCACTGAAGCTTTCTTT	CASSRGGLGTEAFF
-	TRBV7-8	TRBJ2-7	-	TGTGCCAGCAGCTTAGGATTGGCGGGAAGCTACGAGCAGTACTTC	CASSLGLAGSYEQYF
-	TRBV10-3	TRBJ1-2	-	TGTGCCATCAGTGAGTCGACAGGAAACTATGGCTACACCTTC	CAISESTGNYGYTF
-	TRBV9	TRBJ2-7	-	TGTGCCAGCAGCGTAGCATCTAGCGTCGGTGAGCAGTACTTC	CASSVASSVGEQYF
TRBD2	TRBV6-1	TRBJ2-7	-	TGTGCCAGCAGGGGGGGGAGGACAAGCTCCTACGAGCAGTACTTC	CASRGGRTSSYEQYF
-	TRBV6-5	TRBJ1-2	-	TGTGCCAGCACCCTGGGGGGGCGCAGCTATGGCTACACCTTC	CASTLGGRSYGYTF
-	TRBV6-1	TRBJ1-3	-	TGTGCCAGCACTCGGCCAAGGGAAGGAAACACCATATATTTT	CASTRPREGNTIYF
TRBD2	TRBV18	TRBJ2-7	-	TGTGCCAGCTCACCAGGACTAGCGGGAGTGGAAGAGCAGTACTTC	CASSPGLAGVEEQYF
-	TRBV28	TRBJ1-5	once	TGTGCCAGCAGTTTCGGGAGGGCATGGCAGCCCCAGCATTTT	CASSFGRAWQPQHF
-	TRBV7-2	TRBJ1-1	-	TGTGCCAGCACCCTCCAGGGGAAAGGTGGGTCTGAAGCTTTCTTT	CASTLQGKGGSEAFF
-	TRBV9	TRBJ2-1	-	TGTGCCAGCAGCGTAGACATTTACAATGAGCAGTTCTTC	CASSVDIYNEQFF
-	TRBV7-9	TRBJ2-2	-	TGTGCCAGCAGGGCCGGGACACACAGGACCGGGGAGCTGTTTTTT	CASRAGTHRTGELFF
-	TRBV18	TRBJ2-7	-	TGTGCCAGCTCACCCCCCCCCGGGACCTACGAGCAGTACTTC	CASSPPPGTYEQYF
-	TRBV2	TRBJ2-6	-	TGTGCCAGCAGACAGGAGACAGTAAACTCTGGGGCCAACGTCCTGACTTTC	CASRQETVNSGANVLTF
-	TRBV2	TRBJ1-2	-	TGTGCCAGCAGTGGAGGACAGTACGGGCCTTATGGCTACACCTTC	CASSGGQYGPYGYTF
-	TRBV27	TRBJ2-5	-	TGTGCCAGCAGTTCCTCCCGTTGGGTCCAGTACTTC	CASSSSRWVQYF
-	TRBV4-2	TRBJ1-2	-	TGTGCCAGCAGCCAAGTTGCGCAGGATGGCTACACCTTC	CASSQVAQDGYTF
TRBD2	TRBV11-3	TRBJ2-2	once	TGTGCCAGCAGCCCACGTCAGGGACTAGCGGGACCGAACACCGGGGAGCTGTTTTTT	CASSPRQGLAGPNTGELFF
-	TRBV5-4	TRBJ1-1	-	TGTGCCAGCAGCTTGCCGGGGGTGAACACTGAAGCTTTCTTT	CASSLPGVNTEAFF
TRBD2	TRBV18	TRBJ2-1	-	TGTGCCAGCTCACCACAGCGGGAATCCGAGCAGTTCTTC	CASSPQRESEQFF
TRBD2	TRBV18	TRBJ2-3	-	TGTGCCAGCTCACCGTGGGCGGGAGGTCAAGATACGCAGTATTTT	CASSPWAGGQDTQYF
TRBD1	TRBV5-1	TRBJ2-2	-	TGCGCCAGCAGCTTAGAGGGGGCCACTTACACCGGGGAGCTGTTTTTT	CASSLEGATYTGELFF
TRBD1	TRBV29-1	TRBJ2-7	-	TGCAGCGTGGTCCGGGACAGGGGTTCCGACGAGCAGTACTTC	CSVVRDRGSDEQYF
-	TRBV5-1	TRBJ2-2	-	TGCGCCAGCAGATCCGAGGGCACCGGGGAGCTGTTTTTT	CASRSEGTGELFF
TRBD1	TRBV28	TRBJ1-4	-	TGTGCCAGCAGTTTAGCCAGGGGGCGCTTGAAGGAAAAACTGTTTTTT	CASSLARGRLKEKLFF
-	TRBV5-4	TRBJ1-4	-	TGTGCCAGCAGCTTGGGGCAGGTGTCCGAAAAACTGTTTTTT	CASSLGQVSEKLFF
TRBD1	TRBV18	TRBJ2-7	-	TGTGCCAGCTCACCGGGGACAGGGAACCACGAGCAGTACTTC	CASSPGTGNHEQYF
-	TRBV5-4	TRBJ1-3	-	TGTGCCAGCAGCTCCCCTAACGGAGGAAACACCATATATTTT	CASSSPNGGNTIYF